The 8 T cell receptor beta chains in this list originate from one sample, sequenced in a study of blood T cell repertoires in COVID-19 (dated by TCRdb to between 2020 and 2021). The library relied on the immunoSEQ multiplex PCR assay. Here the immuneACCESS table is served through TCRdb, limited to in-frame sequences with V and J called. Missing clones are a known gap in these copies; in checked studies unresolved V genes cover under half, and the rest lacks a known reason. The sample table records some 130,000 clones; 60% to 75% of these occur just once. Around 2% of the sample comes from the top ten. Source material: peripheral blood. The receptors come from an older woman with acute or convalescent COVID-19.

CDR3 bases: TGTGCCAGCGGGGAGACACTGCAGTACTTC. It is translated as CASGETLQYF. V and J are TRBV3-1 (or the pseudogene TRBV3-2) and TRBJ2-7; weak D call: TRBD2 (5 bases). The ends were cut back, 8 bases at V and 9 bases at J, with 11 bases in the middle. The CDR3 loop spans 10 amino acids. Germline-derived CDR1 and CDR2 are LGHDT and YNNKEL (reference sequence).

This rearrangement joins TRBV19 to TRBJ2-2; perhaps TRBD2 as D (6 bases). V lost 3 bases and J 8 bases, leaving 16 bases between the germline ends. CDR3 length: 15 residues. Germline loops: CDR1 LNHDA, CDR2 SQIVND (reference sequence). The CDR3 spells CASSISLAAGGELFF. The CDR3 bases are TGTGCCAGTAGTATCTCGCTCGCGGCGGGAGGGGAGCTGTTTTTT.

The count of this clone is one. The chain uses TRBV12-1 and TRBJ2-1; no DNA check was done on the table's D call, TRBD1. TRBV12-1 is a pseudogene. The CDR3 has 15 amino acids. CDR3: CASSFRQGANNEQFF. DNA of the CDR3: TGTGCCAGCAGCTTCAGACAGGGGGCGAACAATGAGCAGTTCTTC.

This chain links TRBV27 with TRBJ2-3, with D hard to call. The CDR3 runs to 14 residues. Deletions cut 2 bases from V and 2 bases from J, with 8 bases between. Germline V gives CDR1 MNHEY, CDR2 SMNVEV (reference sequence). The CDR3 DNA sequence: TGTGCCAGCAGTTTAAGCCGAAACACAGATACGCAGTATTTT. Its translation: CASSLSRNTDTQYF.

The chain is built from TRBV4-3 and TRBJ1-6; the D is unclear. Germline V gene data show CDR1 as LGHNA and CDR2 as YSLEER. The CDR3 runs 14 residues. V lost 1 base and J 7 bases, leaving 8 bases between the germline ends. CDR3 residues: CASSQGNRNSPLHF. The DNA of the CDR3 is TGCGCCAGCAGCCAAGGGAACAGAAATTCACCCCTCCACTTT.

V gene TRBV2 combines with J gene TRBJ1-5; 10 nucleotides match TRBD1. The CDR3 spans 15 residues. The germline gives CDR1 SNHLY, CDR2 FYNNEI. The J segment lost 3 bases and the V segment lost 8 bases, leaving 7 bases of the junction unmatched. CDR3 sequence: CASDSGTGANQPQHF. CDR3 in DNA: TGTGCCAGCGACTCCGGGACAGGGGCCAATCAGCCCCAGCATTTT.

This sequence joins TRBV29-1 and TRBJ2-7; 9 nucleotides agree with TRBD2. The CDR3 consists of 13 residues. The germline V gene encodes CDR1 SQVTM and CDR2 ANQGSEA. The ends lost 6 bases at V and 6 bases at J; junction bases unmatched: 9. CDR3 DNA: TGCAGCGTAAGTAGGACTAGCGACGGCGAGCAGTACTTC. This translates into CSVSRTSDGEQYF.

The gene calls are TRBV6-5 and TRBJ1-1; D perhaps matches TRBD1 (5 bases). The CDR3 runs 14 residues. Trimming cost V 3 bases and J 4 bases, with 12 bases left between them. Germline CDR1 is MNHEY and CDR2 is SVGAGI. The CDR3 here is CASSYRYGGTEAFF. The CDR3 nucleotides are TGTGCCAGCAGTTATCGTTACGGGGGCACTGAAGCTTTCTTT.